These 15 T cell receptor beta chains originate from one sample sequenced in a study of blood T cell repertoires in COVID-19 (dated by TCRdb to 2020 to 2021). The library was made by the immunoSEQ multiplex PCR assay. TCRdb re-hosts the immuneACCESS table, in-frame sequences only. Its copies lack some clones; in the studies checked, an unresolved V gene accounts for under half of them, and the cause for the rest is not known. This sample lists 250,000 to 300,000 clones; about 82% were detected once. The biggest ten clones account for less than 6.5% of the sample. Sample: peripheral blood. Receptors originate from a man aged 50 or older with active or convalescent COVID-19.

The chain has TRBV3-1 (or the pseudogene TRBV3-2) and TRBJ2-3; D may be TRBD2 (6 bases). Trimming left V 1 base short and J 0 bases short, with 8 bases between. Germline loops: CDR1 LGHDT, CDR2 YNNKEL (reference sequence). This CDR3 has 15 amino acids. CDR3 coding DNA: TGTGCCAGCAGCCAAGGCGGGGTCAGCACAGATACGCAGTATTTT. Protein: CASSQGGVSTDTQYF.

This clone showed up just a few times. The V and J genes are TRBV19 and TRBJ1-5; TRBD1 aligns across 10 bases. This CDR3 has 16 residues. The V segment lost 4 bases and the J segment 1 base; nucleotides outside the gene matches: 4. CDR1 is LNHDA and CDR2 is SQIVND in the germline V gene (reference sequence). The CDR3 sequence: CASSTRQGASNQPQHF. CDR3 coding DNA: TGTGCCAGTAGTACTCGACAGGGGGCAAGCAATCAGCCCCAGCATTTT.

J is TRBJ1-1 and V is TRBV4-1; no firm D call. The CDR3 has 15 residues. CDR1 MGHRA and CDR2 YSYEKL come from the germline V gene. V lost 0 bases to trimming and J lost 0 bases, with 8 bases between them. CDR3 sequence reads: CASSQDRSLNTEAFF. In DNA form, the CDR3 reads TGCGCCAGCAGCCAAGATCGGAGTCTGAACACTGAAGCTTTCTTT.

This chain joins TRBV5-4 and TRBJ1-2, with 9 bases matching TRBD1. CDR3 length equals 15 residues. The germline gives CDR1 SGHNT, CDR2 YYREEE (reference sequence). V dropped 4 bases and J dropped 4; count of bases not matched to a gene: 8. The CDR3 bases are TGTGCCAGCAGCACAGGGGGCGCGTCCCCCTATGGCTACACCTTC. Its protein product is CASSTGGASPYGYTF.

On this clone itself: At one of its ends the junction is not consistent with the germline gene, which may arise from a read error. V usage is TRBV9 and J usage is TRBJ2-5; D is ambiguous. The CDR3 totals 13 residues. The germline CDR1 and CDR2 sequences are SGDLS and YYNGEE. CDR3 DNA: TGTGCCAGCAGCGATAACAGACAAGGGACCCAGTACTTC. As protein: CASSDNRQGTQYF.

The chain combines TRBV28 with TRBJ1-4; D uncertain. Looked up from germline, CDR1 is MDHEN and CDR2 is SYDVKM. The length of the CDR3 is 15 residues. Trimming cost V 5 bases and J 2 bases, with 12 bases left between them. CDR3 residues: CASSGRGRTNEKLFF. The CDR3 DNA follows: TGTGCCAGCAGTGGCCGCGGGCGGACTAATGAAAAACTGTTTTTT.

The chain joins TRBV5-1 to TRBJ2-5; 7 nucleotides match TRBD2. The CDR3 loop spans 14 amino acids. The germline V gene encodes CDR1 SGHRS and CDR2 YFSETQ. J lost 5 bases, V lost 6 bases, and 10 bases had no gene match. The CDR3 coding sequence is TGCGCCAGCAACATGGGAGGGCCCGGGGAGACCCAGTACTTC. This gives the protein CASNMGGPGETQYF.

The chain recombines TRBV29-1 with TRBJ1-3; 7 nucleotides match TRBD1. The CDR3 spans 15 residues. The V segment lost 3 bases and the J segment 4 bases; nucleotides outside the gene matches: 9. Germline CDR1 reads SQVTM; CDR2 reads ANQGSEA. The CDR3 nucleotides read TGCAGCGTTGACTCACAGGGGCCCTTCGGAAACACCATATATTTT. It is translated as CSVDSQGPFGNTIYF. Full variable domain (rest looked up from reference TRBV29-1 and TRBJ1-3): SAVISQKPSRDICQRGTSLTIQCQVDSQVTMMFWYRQQPGQSLTLIATANQGSEATYESGFVIDKFPISRPNLTFSTLTVSNMSPEDSSIYLCSVDSQGPFGNTIYFGEGSWLTVV.

V and J are TRBV7-9 and TRBJ2-7; D not certain. Germline CDR1 SEHNR, CDR2 FQNEAQ (reference sequence). V shed 0 bases and J shed 2 bases, with 8 bases lying between them. The CDR3 length is 14 residues. The DNA for the CDR3 is TGTGCCAGCAGCTTAGCTCAAGCCCCCTACGAGCAGTACTTC. Protein sequence: CASSLAQAPYEQYF.

This clone was seen only once. This rearrangement joins TRBV6-6 to TRBJ2-1; no definite D call. The germline gives CDR1 MNHNY, CDR2 SVGAGI (reference sequence). Trimming pared 3 bases from V and 1 base from J, leaving 10 bases between. The CDR3 length is 15 residues. CDR3 region: CASSYRELSYNEQFF. In nucleotides, the CDR3 is TGTGCCAGCAGTTATAGAGAGCTGTCCTACAATGAGCAGTTCTTC.

This chain links TRBV5-6 with TRBJ1-4; tentatively, D is TRBD1 (5 bases). CDR3 length: 12 residues. In germline, CDR1 is SGHDT, CDR2 YYEEEE. With 4 bases removed from V and 13 bases from J, the gap between germline ends came to 14 bases. The CDR3 DNA sequence: TGTGCCAGCAGCGGGACCCACGGGGGACTGTTTTTT. This sequence encodes CASSGTHGGLFF.

This clone was recorded only once. The V call is TRBV4-2, the J call TRBJ2-1; the match to TRBD2 covers 7 bases. The CDR3 spans 16 residues. V lost 0 bases to trimming and J lost 3 bases; unmatched junction nucleotides: 5. Germline values: CDR1 LGHNA, CDR2 YNFKEQ. The chain's CDR3 is CASSQEAQRDYNEQFF. The CDR3, as DNA: TGTGCCAGCAGCCAAGAGGCCCAGCGGGACTACAATGAGCAGTTCTTC.

The chain links TRBV19 to TRBJ1-1; D may be TRBD1 (5 bases). Germline V gene sequence: CDR1 LNHDA, CDR2 SQIVND (reference sequence). The CDR3 is 15 residues long. V was cut by 1 base and J by 4 bases, with 13 bases left in between. The DNA of the CDR3 is TGTGCCAGTAGTATAGGTTCGACGGGGGGCACTGAAGCTTTCTTT. Its translation is CASSIGSTGGTEAFF. Full variable domain (outside the CDR3, taken from reference TRBV19 and TRBJ1-1): DGGITQSPKYLFRKEGQNVTLSCEQNLNHDAMYWYRQDPGQGLRLIYYSQIVNDFQKGDIAEGYSVSREKKESFPLTVTSAQKNPTAFYLCASSIGSTGGTEAFFGQGTRLTVV.

The chain links TRBV19 to TRBJ1-2; 8 bases are shared with TRBD1. There are 15 residues in the CDR3. The trim removed 4 bases at V and 4 bases at J, leaving 8 bases unmatched. From germline, CDR1 is LNHDA and CDR2 SQIVND (reference sequence). The CDR3 here is CASSTGDRRLYGYTF. The CDR3 DNA is TGTGCCAGTAGTACGGGGGACAGGCGCCTCTATGGCTACACCTTC.

This chain connects TRBV7-9 to TRBJ1-2; 9 bases are a match to TRBD1. J was trimmed by 2 bases and V by 6 bases; bases with no gene match: 7. In germline, CDR1 is SEHNR, CDR2 FQNEAQ (reference sequence). The CDR3 is 15 amino acids. DNA of the CDR3: TGTGCCAGCAGGGGACAGGGCAGGGGAAACTATGGCTACACCTTC. It specifies CASRGQGRGNYGYTF. Looking up the rest from reference TRBV7-9 and TRBJ1-2 gives the full variable domain: DTGVSQNPRHKITKRGQNVTFRCDPISEHNRLYWYRQTLGQGPEFLTYFQNEAQLEKSRLLSDRFSAERPKGSFSTLEIQRTEQGDSAMYLCASRGQGRGNYGYTFGSGTRLTVV.